This T cell receptor (beta chain) emerged from a study of siplizumab effects on memory and regulatory T cells. Study findings and constraints: An assignable phenotype, naive or memory, was missing from roughly 78-96% of proliferating CD4+ or CD8+ clones.

The germline CDR1 and CDR2 sequences are MNHNS and SASEGT. This CDR3 has 15 residues. V lost 6 bases and J lost 3; bases outside the gene matches: 7. Data came from immunoSEQ multiplex PCR; TCRdb stores just in-frame clones and leaves some out. The sample carries some 100,000 clones, 92% recorded once. As regards this clone: No antigen is known for it.

The chain is built from TRBV6-1 and TRBJ1-2, with 10 nucleotides matching TRBD1. The sequence came from a human donor in good health. Sequencing was done on a sample of Tregs sorted from blood. CDR3: CASRGDRGFHYGYTF. DNA of the CDR3: TGTGCCAGCAGGGGGGACAGGGGTTTTCACTATGGCTACACCTTC.